The 27 T cell receptor beta chains listed next were all sequenced from one sample in a study of beta chain features in type 1 diabetes. What was sequenced were expressed TCRB transcripts, since all of the isolated RNA had been reverse transcribed. Assay: immunoSEQ multiplex PCR; the TCRdb copy retains only in-frame clones and omits some. The repertoire has 500,000 to 700,000 clones, roughly a sixth of them found once; the top ten carry under 0.095%. Sequenced sample: naive CD4+ T cells from blood. The receptors were sampled from a man between 18 and 35 years old in good health.

This clone showed up just a few times. This chain connects TRBV27 to TRBJ2-7; 12 bases agree with TRBD1. Germline lookup yields CDR1 MNHEY and CDR2 SMNVEV (reference sequence). With V trimmed by 3 bases and J by 0 bases, 6 bases remained unmatched. The CDR3 covers 17 residues. Written as DNA, the CDR3 is TGTGCCAGCAGTTTCGGGACAGGGGGCACATACTCCTACGAGCAGTACTTC. This codes for CASSFGTGGTYSYEQYF.

This sequence joins TRBV7-2 and TRBJ2-3; D may be TRBD1 (5 bases). The ends were cut back, 6 bases at V and 0 bases at J, with 10 bases in the middle. CDR1 and CDR2 from the germline V gene are SGHTA and FQGNSA. This CDR3 region has 14 residues. The CDR3 region is CASSRRQSTDTQYF. Written as DNA, the CDR3 is TGTGCCAGCAGTCGAAGACAGAGCACAGATACGCAGTATTTT.

The sample holds a few counts of this clone. J is TRBJ1-5 and V is TRBV4-3; TRBD1 matches at 7 bases. The CDR3 has 15 amino acids. Trimming removed 5 bases from V and 0 bases from J; junction bases left unmatched: 4. The germline gives CDR1 LGHNA, CDR2 YSLEER. In DNA form, the CDR3 reads TGCGCCAGCAGCGGAACAGGGGATAGCAATCAGCCCCAGCATTTT. It codes for CASSGTGDSNQPQHF.

V is TRBV6-5 and J is TRBJ1-2, with D maybe TRBD1 (6 bases). Looked up from germline, CDR1 is MNHEY and CDR2 is SVGAGI. Trimming removed 3 bases at V and 4 bases at J, with 9 bases between. This CDR3 contains 13 residues. CDR3 coding DNA: TGTGCCAGCAGTTATGGGGGCGGCTATGGCTACACCTTC. This translates into CASSYGGGYGYTF.

This clone came up a few times. V and J are TRBV6-5 and TRBJ2-7; D is ambiguous. V shed 6 bases and J shed 2 bases, with 14 bases lying between them. Germline V gene sequence: CDR1 MNHEY, CDR2 SVGAGI. The CDR3 length is 14 residues. CDR3 region: CASRPHGEPYEQYF. The CDR3 DNA is TGTGCCAGCAGGCCTCATGGAGAGCCCTACGAGCAGTACTTC.

This clone was counted a few times. The gene calls are TRBV5-6 and TRBJ2-7, with D tentatively TRBD2 (5 bases). The CDR3 totals 14 residues. V was pared by 1 base and J by 3 bases, with 11 bases between. Germline lookup yields CDR1 SGHDT and CDR2 YYEEEE. CDR3 DNA sequence: TGTGCCAGCAGCTTGCCGGGAAAGCACTACGAGCAGTACTTC. It codes for CASSLPGKHYEQYF.

This clone was seen a few times. The chain combines TRBV29-1 with TRBJ1-2; D may be TRBD1 (6 bases). This CDR3 is built from 13 residues. Trimming left V 7 bases short and J 4 bases short, with 16 bases between. Germline lookup yields CDR1 SQVTM and CDR2 ANQGSEA. The CDR3 bases are TGCAGCGCCGAGCCCGACAGGACCTATGGCTACACCTTC. It translates to CSAEPDRTYGYTF.

The chain employs TRBV14 and TRBJ2-5; D tentatively fits TRBD1 or TRBD2 (5 bases each). The germline gives CDR1 SGHDN, CDR2 FVKESK. V was clipped by 5 bases and J by 7 bases, with 20 bases between them. There are 15 residues in the CDR3. CDR3 in amino acids: CASSEFYRDPGTQYF. As DNA, the CDR3 is TGTGCCAGCAGCGAGTTCTACCGGGACCCGGGGACCCAGTACTTC.

This chain links TRBV5-1 with TRBJ2-5, with TRBD2 matching over 11 bases. Germline V gives CDR1 SGHRS, CDR2 YFSETQ. V shed 4 bases, J shed 5 bases, and the junction held 7 bases outside the gene matches. This CDR3 comprises 15 residues. CDR3 loop: CASSVQTSGEETQYF. The CDR3, as DNA: TGCGCCAGCAGCGTACAGACTAGCGGGGAGGAGACCCAGTACTTC.

The V and J genes are TRBV9 and TRBJ2-3, with TRBD2 matching over 11 bases. Trimming at V came to 0 bases and at J to 3 bases, leaving 9 bases not matched to a gene. This CDR3 region has 18 residues. The germline gives CDR1 SGDLS, CDR2 YYNGEE. DNA of the CDR3: TGTGCCAGCAGCGTAGCAATTAGCGGGAGGGCCGGGACAGATACGCAGTATTTT. It translates to CASSVAISGRAGTDTQYF.

V and J are TRBV19 and TRBJ1-4; D gene uncertain. V was trimmed by 6 bases and J by 0 bases, leaving 17 bases between them. This CDR3 spans 17 amino acids. Looked up from germline, CDR1 is LNHDA and CDR2 is SQIVND (reference sequence). CDR3 in amino acids: CASRAHRAGTTNEKLFF. CDR3 DNA: TGTGCCAGTAGGGCCCACCGGGCGGGCACAACTAATGAAAAACTGTTTTTT. The full variable domain, in which reference TRBV19 and TRBJ1-4 provide the parts outside the CDR3, is DGGITQSPKYLFRKEGQNVTLSCEQNLNHDAMYWYRQDPGQGLRLIYYSQIVNDFQKGDIAEGYSVSREKKESFPLTVTSAQKNPTAFYLCASRAHRAGTTNEKLFFGSGTQLSVL.

This clone has more than one count but fewer than ten. The gene calls are TRBV20-1 and TRBJ1-1, with unresolved D. The V gene lost 3 bases and the J gene lost 7 bases, with 9 bases spanning the gap. CDR3 length equals 11 residues. CDR1 DFQATT and CDR2 SNEGSKA come from the germline V gene (reference sequence). The CDR3 protein is CSARTLHEAFF. The CDR3 DNA follows: TGCAGTGCTAGGACTCTTCATGAAGCTTTCTTT.

This clone has just a few counts. The chain links TRBV2 to TRBJ2-2, with a weak D call TRBD1 (6 bases). Trimming removed 7 bases at V and 7 bases at J, with 13 bases between. The germline V gene encodes CDR1 SNHLY and CDR2 FYNNEI. This CDR3 is 13 amino acids long. The CDR3 DNA sequence: TGTGCCAGCACTACCAGGGGTGTCGGGGAGCTGTTTTTT. This translates into CASTTRGVGELFF.

This clone was seen a few times. Here the CDR3 reads CAITGLVGLDNEQFF. DNA of the CDR3: TGTGCCATCACGGGACTAGTCGGTCTGGACAATGAGCAGTTCTTC. This sequence joins TRBV10-3 and TRBJ2-1, with 8 nucleotides matching TRBD2. CDR3 length: 15 residues. V shed 7 bases and J 5 bases; nucleotides not matched to a gene: 10. Germline V CDR1 and CDR2: ENHRY, SYGVKD.

V and J are TRBV7-2 and TRBJ1-5, with D unclear. CDR1 and CDR2 from the germline V gene are SGHTA and FQGNSA. The length of the CDR3 is 14 residues. V lost 1 base to trimming and J lost 0 bases, with 4 bases between them. CDR3 DNA sequence: TGTGCCAGCAGCTTAGTGCTTAGCAATCAGCCCCAGCATTTT. Amino acid sequence: CASSLVLSNQPQHF.

This clone was detected only a few times. The rearrangement uses TRBV5-4 and TRBJ2-3, with D possibly being TRBD2 (5 bases). The CDR3 covers 15 residues. Looked up from germline, CDR1 is SGHNT and CDR2 is YYREEE (reference sequence). Trimming removed 7 bases at V and 2 bases at J, with 17 bases between. CDR3 coding DNA: TGTGCCAGCCCGTCTCGGACTCCCAACACAGATACGCAGTATTTT. This gives the protein CASPSRTPNTDTQYF.

The table lists this clone with a few counts. The chain uses TRBV9 and TRBJ2-1; 9 bases map to TRBD2. Germline CDR1 and CDR2: SGDLS and YYNGEE. The CDR3 length is 16 residues. The trim removed 0 bases at V and 4 bases at J, leaving 5 bases unmatched. CDR3: CASSVVASGAYNEQFF. DNA for the CDR3: TGTGCCAGCAGCGTAGTAGCTAGCGGGGCTTACAATGAGCAGTTCTTC.

This clone has more than one count but fewer than ten. The V gene is TRBV5-1, the J gene TRBJ2-3; maybe TRBD2 (6 bases). V lost 3 bases and J lost 0, with 20 bases in between. Germline loops: CDR1 SGHRS, CDR2 YFSETQ. The CDR3 loop spans 18 amino acids. In DNA form, the CDR3 reads TGCGCCAGCAGCTGGACCCCTTGGCGGGACCGAAGCACAGATACGCAGTATTTT. This codes for CASSWTPWRDRSTDTQYF.

The CDR3 is CASSVLAGEGNEQFF. CDR3 bases: TGTGCCAGCAGCGTACTAGCGGGAGAGGGCAATGAGCAGTTCTTC. The V gene is TRBV9, the J gene TRBJ2-1, with 10 bases identical to TRBD2. The CDR3 is 15 residues long. The germline gives CDR1 SGDLS, CDR2 YYNGEE. The trim removed 1 base at V and 6 bases at J, leaving 4 bases unmatched.

The J gene is TRBJ2-5, the V gene TRBV5-1; 8 nucleotides line up with TRBD1. This CDR3 comprises 13 residues. CDR1 is SGHRS, CDR2 YFSETQ, per germline. With 5 bases clipped from V and 4 bases from J, the junction kept 4 bases outside the gene matches. The DNA of the CDR3 is TGCGCCAGCAGTCGGCAGGGGGCAGAGACCCAGTACTTC. It yields the protein CASSRQGAETQYF.

The V gene is TRBV9, the J gene TRBJ1-1; a possible D gene is TRBD1 (5 bases). Germline V gene data show CDR1 as SGDLS and CDR2 as YYNGEE. The CDR3 sequence is 13 residues long. Trimming cost V 3 bases and J 1 base, with 7 bases left between them. As DNA, the CDR3 is TGTGCCAGCAGCGAGGGACCGAACACTGAAGCTTTCTTT. Its translation: CASSEGPNTEAFF.

The chain uses TRBV19 and TRBJ1-5; tentatively, D is TRBD1 (5 bases). The length of the CDR3 is 16 residues. Per germline, CDR1 LNHDA and CDR2 SQIVND (reference sequence). The V gene lost 3 bases and the J gene lost 0 bases, with 12 bases spanning the gap. CDR3 nucleotides: TGTGCCAGTAGTATCCCGCGGCAGGGTAGCAATCAGCCCCAGCATTTT. This encodes CASSIPRQGSNQPQHF.

V and J are TRBV6-5 and TRBJ2-5; 9 bases fit TRBD1. J gave up 6 bases and V 5 bases, and 10 bases lay outside the gene matches. Germline values: CDR1 MNHEY, CDR2 SVGAGI. The CDR3 consists of 15 residues. For the CDR3, the DNA is TGTGCCAGCAGTCCTACTCCGGGACAGGGAAAGACCCAGTACTTC. Protein: CASSPTPGQGKTQYF.

This rearrangement joins TRBV4-2 to TRBJ2-5; the D gene is possibly TRBD1 (6 bases). This CDR3 has 17 amino acids. V lost 0 bases, J lost 0 bases, and 14 bases lay in between. From germline, CDR1 is LGHNA and CDR2 YNFKEQ. This chain's CDR3 is CASSQDGQSRNQETQYF. As DNA, the CDR3 is TGTGCCAGCAGCCAAGATGGACAGTCCCGTAACCAAGAGACCCAGTACTTC.

The chain is built from TRBV25-1 and TRBJ2-5, with 7 positions matching TRBD1. The J call is uncertain, as TRBJ2-7 better fits the DNA end. CDR1 is MGHDK and CDR2 is SYGVNS in the germline V gene. CDR3 length: 13 residues. The CDR3 sequence: CASRTGSSYEQYF. CDR3 bases: TGTGCCAGCAGGACAGGGAGCTCCTACGAGCAGTACTTC.

This clone showed up just a few times. The rearrangement joins TRBV28 to TRBJ2-7, with D possibly being TRBD1 (6 bases). The germline V and J ends were trimmed by 7 bases and 3 bases, with 13 bases remaining between them. In germline, CDR1 is MDHEN, CDR2 SYDVKM. The CDR3 runs 13 residues. CDR3 DNA: TGTGCCAGCAAGACAGGTCCCCTCTACGAGCAGTACTTC. It yields the protein CASKTGPLYEQYF.

This clone was seen more than once but under ten times. V gene TRBV20-1 combines with J gene TRBJ1-1; D ambiguous. Germline V gene lookup returns CDR1 DFQATT and CDR2 SNEGSKA (reference sequence). Trimming cost V 8 bases and J 4 bases, with 11 bases left between them. The CDR3 covers 11 residues. The CDR3, as DNA: TGCAGTAGAGCCGGTGGCACTGAAGCTTTCTTT. Residues: CSRAGGTEAFF.